Reported below is one T cell receptor beta chain. Its antigen is unknown. A second roughly 6 to 11 cycle PCR used barcoded and J-beta primers. Every cDNA molecule carried a tag from a template-switch adaptor bearing 12 random nucleotides. TCRdb independently ran MiXCR on the 5' RACE reads; one entry per CDR3 protein. The table records 1.6 million or so distinct CDR3 sequences, 30% to 35% of them present only once. CDR3 length: 13 amino acids. Each sample provided at least 6 micrograms of extracted total RNA. These data come from a study of blood T cells in healthy people across ages. General study points: Naive T cell percentage showed a strong correlation with TCR beta diversity.

The gene calls are TRBV21-1 and TRBJ2-7. TRBV21-1 is a listed pseudogene. The sequence was obtained from a woman aged 30 to 39 in good health. The sequencing input was blood. The CDR3 sequence is CASSSHHTYEQYF. DNA of the CDR3: TGTGCCAGCAGCTCACATCACACCTACGAGCAGTACTTC.